What follows are 22 T cell receptor beta chains derived from one specimen sequenced in a study of T cells in Graves' hyperthyroidism and ophthalmopathy. Regions amplified from RNA transcripts were the TCR beta CDR3 regions. An initial round of RT-PCR targeting the TCR CDR3 relied on the HTBI primer set. TCRdb called the multiplex PCR reads again in MiXCR, with one record for every CDR3 protein. The sample records 300,000 to 400,000 distinct CDR3 sequences, approximately 15% being singletons. Material for sequencing was blood. These receptors were collected from a woman aged 30 to 39 with Graves' ophthalmopathy.

Ten or more counts support this clonotype. The rearrangement links TRBV20-1 to TRBJ1-3; D is uncertain. V lost 1 base, J lost 3 bases, and 7 bases lay in between. This CDR3 is built from 13 residues. Germline CDR1 is DFQATT and CDR2 is SNEGSKA (reference sequence). Written as DNA, the CDR3 is TGCAGTGCTAGAGGGACGGATGGAAACACCATATATTTT. Its translation: CSARGTDGNTIYF.

This clonotype was found many times. The rearrangement links TRBV15 to TRBJ2-5, with 10 bases matching TRBD1. In germline, CDR1 is LNHNV, CDR2 YYDKDF (reference sequence). This CDR3 is 13 amino acids long. V trimming: 8 bases; J trimming: 0 bases; junction bases outside the gene matches: 0. CDR3 amino acids: CATGQGDQETQYF. The CDR3 DNA reads as TGTGCCACCGGACAGGGGGACCAAGAGACCCAGTACTTC.

This clonotype has at least ten counts. The chain combines TRBV30 with TRBJ2-1, with 9 positions matching TRBD1. This CDR3 spans 15 amino acids. J was trimmed by 2 bases and V by 4 bases; bases with no gene match: 6. Per the germline V gene, CDR1 is GTSNPN and CDR2 is SVGIG (reference sequence). CDR3 nucleotides: TGTGCCTGGAACAGGGGGCGCAGCCCCTACAATGAGCAGTTCTTC. It encodes CAWNRGRSPYNEQFF.

This clonotype was seen ten or more times. CDR3: CATSRDLGTILSYEQYF. In nucleotides, the CDR3 is TGTGCCACCAGCAGGGATCTCGGGACAATCCTCTCCTACGAGCAGTACTTC. This chain links TRBV15 with TRBJ2-7, with D perhaps TRBD1 (6 bases). Germline V CDR1 and CDR2: LNHNV, YYDKDF (reference sequence). Trimming cost V 3 bases and J 0 bases, with 18 bases left between them. The CDR3 is 17 amino acids.

V gene TRBV20-1 combines with J gene TRBJ2-1; 8 bases map to TRBD1. J gave up 9 bases and V 6 bases, and 16 bases lay outside the gene matches. This CDR3 has 15 residues. Germline lookup yields CDR1 DFQATT and CDR2 SNEGSKA (reference sequence). CDR3: CSAPISDRVSGEQFF. CDR3 DNA: TGCAGTGCGCCCATCTCGGACAGGGTTTCCGGTGAGCAGTTCTTC.

This chain connects TRBV20-1 to TRBJ2-1; D remains unclear. CDR1 is DFQATT and CDR2 is SNEGSKA in the germline V gene (reference sequence). V lost 5 bases and J 5 bases, leaving 7 bases between the germline ends. The length of the CDR3 is 11 residues. CDR3 nucleotide sequence: TGCAGTGCTCTATGGCACAATGAGCAGTTCTTC. Its protein product is CSALWHNEQFF.

Many counts were recorded for this clonotype. The chain recombines TRBV30 with TRBJ1-4; 9 bases line up with TRBD1. The CDR3 has 13 amino acids. Unmatched junction bases numbered 4, after V lost 5 bases and J lost 6 bases. The V gene's germline CDR1 is GTSNPN and CDR2 SVGIG (reference sequence). The CDR3 spells CAWGTGLDEKLFF. The CDR3 bases are TGTGCCTGGGGGACAGGGCTTGATGAAAAACTGTTTTTT.

There are many counts of this clonotype. The chain's CDR3 is CASMTGSYEQYF. DNA for the CDR3: TGTGCCAGCATGACAGGATCCTACGAGCAGTACTTC. The genes are TRBV2 and TRBJ2-7, with D possibly TRBD1 on 6 matching bases. Germline V CDR1 and CDR2: SNHLY, FYNNEI. CDR3 length equals 12 residues. Trimming took 7 bases from V and 1 from J, leaving 8 bases between them.

This clonotype was detected ten times or more. V gene TRBV4-1 combines with J gene TRBJ1-1; D not resolved. V shed 3 bases and J shed 3 bases, with 5 bases lying between them. The CDR3 totals 12 residues. Germline V CDR1 and CDR2: MGHRA, YSYEKL. This CDR3 is CASSHLYTEAFF. The CDR3 nucleotides are TGCGCCAGCAGCCATTTGTACACTGAAGCTTTCTTT.

In its sample, this clonotype was seen many times. The chain is built from TRBV5-1 and TRBJ2-6; D uncertain. The CDR3 contains 16 residues. Germline CDR1 is SGHRS and CDR2 is YFSETQ. Trimming stripped 3 bases from V and 4 bases from J, with 14 bases between. CDR3 DNA: TGCGCCAGCAGCTCGGGTTTTGTGGTCGGGGCCAACGTCCTGACTTTC. It translates to CASSSGFVVGANVLTF.

On this clonotype: This may be a read error, as it is one base from a much larger clone. J is TRBJ2-3 and V is TRBV6-1; D perhaps matches TRBD2 (5 bases). With 4 bases removed from V and 5 bases from J, the gap between germline ends came to 16 bases. The CDR3 length is 15 residues. Germline assignment: CDR1 MNHNS and CDR2 SASEGT. The CDR3 DNA reads TGTGCCAGCAGTGCGTACTTTGAGGGCATAGATACGCAGTATTTT. It yields the protein CASSAYFEGIDTQYF.

This clonotype was counted only a few times. This rearrangement joins TRBV6-1 to TRBJ1-6; D gene unclear. V was cut by 5 bases and J by 5 bases, with 7 bases left in between. The CDR3 runs to 13 residues. CDR1 and CDR2 (germline): MNHNS, SASEGT. CDR3 coding DNA: TGTGCCAGCAGTTGGGTTGATAATTCACCCCTCCACTTT. It translates to CASSWVDNSPLHF.

This clonotype was found many times. This chain joins TRBV12-3 or TRBV12-4 and TRBJ2-1; D may be TRBD2 (6 bases). V was trimmed by 8 bases and J by 8 bases, leaving 13 bases between them. The CDR3 runs to 12 residues. CDR3 residues: CASQGGKDEQFF. CDR3 nucleotides: TGTGCCAGCCAAGGCGGGAAGGATGAGCAGTTCTTC.

A remark on this clonotype: Its ends do not fully match the called genes, so a read error is possible. The chain is built from TRBV5-1 and TRBJ2-4; 9 positions match TRBD2. The V gene's germline CDR1 is SGHRS and CDR2 YFSETQ. The CDR3 is 16 residues long. This CDR3 reads CASSRFEGLAKNIQCF. The CDR3 nucleotides are TGCGCCAGCAGCCGCTTTGAGGGACTAGCCAAAAACATTCAGTGCTTC.

This clonotype showed up just a few times. This chain joins TRBV10-1 and TRBJ2-7, with D possibly TRBD2 on 5 matching bases. CDR3 length: 13 amino acids. Per germline, CDR1 WNHNN and CDR2 SYGVQD (reference sequence). Trimming removed 4 bases at V and 5 bases at J, with 12 bases between. For the CDR3, the DNA is TGCGCCAGCAGTGTTGCGCCGGGGAACGAGCAGTACTTC. Translated, it gives CASSVAPGNEQYF.

This clonotype was picked up many times. This rearrangement joins TRBV27 to TRBJ1-1, with unresolved D. The CDR3 consists of 14 residues. The ends were cut back, 8 bases at V and 5 bases at J, with 18 bases in the middle. Germline-derived CDR1 and CDR2 are MNHEY and SMNVEV (reference sequence). In DNA form, the CDR3 reads TGTGCCAGCCTAAACCGACTGGGTGGGACTGAAGCTTTCTTT. It is translated as CASLNRLGGTEAFF.

This clonotype was seen many times. The rearrangement links TRBV30 to TRBJ2-2; D perhaps matches TRBD1 (5 bases). The CDR3 runs 13 residues. From germline, CDR1 is GTSNPN and CDR2 SVGIG (reference sequence). The ends were cut back, 7 bases at V and 5 bases at J, with 14 bases in the middle. The CDR3 loop reads CAFEGVGTGELFF. The CDR3 nucleotides are TGTGCCTTTGAAGGGGTCGGGACCGGGGAGCTGTTTTTT. The full variable domain, rest sourced from reference TRBV30 and TRBJ2-2, is SQTIHQWPATLVQPVGSPLSLECTVEGTSNPNLYWYRQAAGRGLQLLFYSVGIGQISSEVPQNLSASRPQDRQFILSSKKLLLSDSGFYLCAFEGVGTGELFFGEGSRLTVL.

V gene TRBV10-3 combines with J gene TRBJ2-5; D not resolved. V was clipped by 3 bases and J by 1 base, with 9 bases between them. Germline V gene sequence: CDR1 ENHRY, CDR2 SYGVKD. The CDR3 is made up of 14 amino acids. As DNA, the CDR3 is TGTGCCATCAGTGACGGTGGCAGCCAAGAGACCCAGTACTTC. It translates to CAISDGGSQETQYF.

This clonotype was seen repeatedly, ten times or more. The chain couples TRBV28 to TRBJ1-5; D gene ambiguous. Germline assignment: CDR1 MDHEN and CDR2 SYDVKM. The CDR3 consists of 14 residues. V was clipped by 3 bases and J by 5 bases, with 11 bases between them. The CDR3 DNA follows: TGTGCCAGCAGTTTTTTTGGGGTGTATCAGCCCCAGCATTTT. Translating it yields CASSFFGVYQPQHF.

This clonotype was counted ten times or more. J is TRBJ1-4 and V is TRBV7-3; D uncertain. The CDR3 has 16 amino acids. The germline V and J ends were trimmed by 2 bases and 8 bases, with 18 bases remaining between them. Per germline, CDR1 SGHTA and CDR2 FQGTGA. CDR3 protein: CASSLWLSLGIEKLFF. CDR3 DNA: TGTGCCAGCAGCTTATGGCTCTCCTTGGGTATCGAAAAACTGTTTTTT.

The sample holds many counts of this clonotype. The rearrangement uses TRBV6-6 and TRBJ2-1; 10 nucleotides align to TRBD2. The CDR3 covers 16 residues. With V trimmed by 2 bases and J by 7 bases, 8 bases remained unmatched. From germline, CDR1 is MNHNY and CDR2 SVGAGI (reference sequence). CDR3 DNA sequence: TGTGCCAGCAGTTACCTCAAGCGGGGGGGAGTTAATGAGCAGTTCTTC. As protein: CASSYLKRGGVNEQFF.

This clonotype was seen many times. The V call is TRBV6-6, the J call TRBJ2-7; TRBD2 agrees at 8 bases. V shed 0 bases, J shed 3 bases, and the junction held 13 bases outside the gene matches. Germline V gene data show CDR1 as MNHNY and CDR2 as SVGAGI (reference sequence). The CDR3 runs 18 residues. The CDR3 nucleotides are TGTGCCAGCAGTTACTCCCACCCCCGAAGCGGGGGATTCTACGAGCAGTACTTC. The encoded protein is CASSYSHPRSGGFYEQYF.